Listed here is a single T cell receptor (beta chain). This clonotype was observed at least ten times. The specificity of this receptor is unknown. Per-base quality was not reported, and no clone a single base away is much larger than it. The iRepertoire nested amplicon-rescue multiplex PCR (arm-PCR) platform was used to amplify TCR alpha and beta CDR3 regions from RNA. The input for one-step reverse transcription and amplification was about 95-450 ng of either tissue mRNA or PBMC total RNA. Following bead purification, Illumina adapters were added by a secondary multiplex PCR, and the libraries were gel-purified between 200 and 400 bp. The libraries contained internal 6-nucleotide barcodes that were used for demultiplexing. The libraries were sequenced on an Illumina MiSeq using 2x220 or 2x250 nucleotide paired-end reads. The study's processing was this. Paired reads were merged using FLASH 1.2.11 and were aligned to the GRCh37 human genome using BWA-MEM, after which TRA and TRB reads were extracted. An IMGT-derived reference of cassette sequences and CDR3 motifs, with pseudogenes included, was used for V and J assignment. Reads were translated in three frames, and productive CDR3s were defined by a C…FGXG motif without stop codons. Clonotypes were defined as unique combinations of V-J cassette pair and CDR3 amino acid sequence. Filtering of reads was based on Hamming distance, with the threshold set by the sequence error rate of each sample in mapped regions. Using fastp trimming at Q25 and MiXCR clonotype assembly, TCRdb reanalyzed the public sequencing data and kept in-frame beta chains. Here each entry gathers all rows of one CDR3 protein and keeps the most common genes and DNA. These V and J calls derive from TCRdb rather than the authors' analysis. This sample lists around 97,000 distinct CDR3 sequences; around 31% were detected once. The ten most abundant clones make up about 40% of the sample.

The entry originates in a study of glioma-infiltrating T cells (TCRdb year 2016). About the investigation overall: TCR alpha- and beta-chain repertoires were sequenced from glioma tissue, non-neoplastic brain tissue and matched peripheral blood mononuclear cells. Three low-grade glioma patients, roughly 8 primary glioblastoma patients and three non-glioma patients contributing non-neoplastic brain tissue were included in the paired cohort. To measure divergence between tissue and blood T-cell populations, each tissue-infiltrating repertoire was compared with the peripheral blood repertoire of the same patient. Beyond this particular receptor, the publication reports: Tissue and blood shared very few CDR3 sequences, a result attributed to high CDR3 diversity and limited sampling. Small numbers underpinned the group comparisons: eight glioblastoma patients, three low-grade glioma patients and three non-neoplastic patients. VJ-independent divergence between tissue and blood was found to be below expectation in non-neoplastic patients but above expectation in all gliomas, particularly low-grade gliomas.

Taken from cysteine to phenylalanine, the CDR3 has 10 residues. Only the CDR3 portion is preserved as DNA: 30 bases, with reading frame beginning at the first base. The trim is 5 bases for V and 5 bases for J, with a gap of 5 bases between the germline ends. The germline V gene encodes CDR1 DFQATT and CDR2 SNEGSKA (reference sequence). Sequencing used glioma tissue, nonneoplastic brain tissue, or PBMCs (not recorded which). The rearranged segments are TRBV20-1 and TRBJ2-3; too little of a D gene remains to name it. The receptor was derived from a human donor with low-grade glioma or glioblastoma, undergoing nonglioma brain surgery, or in good health (not recorded which). The nucleotide sequence reads as follows: TGCAGTGCTCGACGAGATACGCAGTATTTT. It encodes CSARRDTQYF.